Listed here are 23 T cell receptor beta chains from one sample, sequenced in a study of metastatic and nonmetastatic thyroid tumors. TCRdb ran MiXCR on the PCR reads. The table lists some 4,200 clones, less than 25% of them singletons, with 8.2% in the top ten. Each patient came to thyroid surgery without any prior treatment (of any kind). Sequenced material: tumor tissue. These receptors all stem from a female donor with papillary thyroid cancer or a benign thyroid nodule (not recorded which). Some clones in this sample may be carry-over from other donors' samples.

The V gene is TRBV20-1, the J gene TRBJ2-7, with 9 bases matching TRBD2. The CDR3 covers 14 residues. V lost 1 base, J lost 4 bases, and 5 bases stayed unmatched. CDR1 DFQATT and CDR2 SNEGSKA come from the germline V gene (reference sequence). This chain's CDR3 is CSARGREGLYEQYF. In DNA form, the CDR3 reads TGCAGTGCTAGAGGGCGGGAGGGCCTTTACGAGCAGTACTTC.

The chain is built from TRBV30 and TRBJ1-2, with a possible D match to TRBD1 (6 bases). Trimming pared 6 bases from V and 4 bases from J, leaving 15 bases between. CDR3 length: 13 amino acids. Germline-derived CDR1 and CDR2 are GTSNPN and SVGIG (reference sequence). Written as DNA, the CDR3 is TGTGCCTGCCGTGCCAGGGGAATCTATGGCTACACCTTC. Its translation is CACRARGIYGYTF.

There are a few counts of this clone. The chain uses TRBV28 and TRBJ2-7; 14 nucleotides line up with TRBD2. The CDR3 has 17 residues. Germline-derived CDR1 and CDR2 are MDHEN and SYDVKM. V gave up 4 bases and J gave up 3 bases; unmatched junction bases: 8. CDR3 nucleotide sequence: TGTGCCAGCAGTTCCCGACTAGCGGGAGGGATCAACTACGAGCAGTACTTC. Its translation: CASSSRLAGGINYEQYF.

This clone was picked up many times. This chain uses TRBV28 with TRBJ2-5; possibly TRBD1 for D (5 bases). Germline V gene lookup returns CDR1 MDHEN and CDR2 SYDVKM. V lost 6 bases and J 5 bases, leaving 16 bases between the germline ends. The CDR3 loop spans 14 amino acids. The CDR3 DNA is TGTGCCAGCAGGGTGATAGGGGCCGGGGAGACCCAGTACTTC. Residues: CASRVIGAGETQYF.

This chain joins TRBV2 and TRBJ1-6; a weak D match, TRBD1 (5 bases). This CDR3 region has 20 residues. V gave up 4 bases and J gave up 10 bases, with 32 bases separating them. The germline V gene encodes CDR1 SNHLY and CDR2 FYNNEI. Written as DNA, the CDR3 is TGTGCCAGCAGTGTAAGGAAACGGCTCGGGACGGTATCGTTTGAATCACCCCTCCACTTT. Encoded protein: CASSVRKRLGTVSFESPLHF.

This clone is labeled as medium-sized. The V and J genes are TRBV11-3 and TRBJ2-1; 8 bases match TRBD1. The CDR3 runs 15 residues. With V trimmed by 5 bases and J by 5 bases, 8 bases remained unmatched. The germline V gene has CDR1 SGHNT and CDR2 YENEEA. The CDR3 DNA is TGTGCCAGCAGCCCGACAGGGGCCAGGAACAATGAGCAGTTCTTC. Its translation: CASSPTGARNNEQFF.

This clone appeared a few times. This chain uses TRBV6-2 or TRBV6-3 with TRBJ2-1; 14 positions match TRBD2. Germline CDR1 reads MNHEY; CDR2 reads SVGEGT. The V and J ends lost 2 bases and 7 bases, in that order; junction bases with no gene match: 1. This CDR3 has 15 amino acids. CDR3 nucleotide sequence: TGTGCCAGCAGTTACGGGACTAGCGGGAGTAATGAGCAGTTCTTC. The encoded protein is CASSYGTSGSNEQFF.

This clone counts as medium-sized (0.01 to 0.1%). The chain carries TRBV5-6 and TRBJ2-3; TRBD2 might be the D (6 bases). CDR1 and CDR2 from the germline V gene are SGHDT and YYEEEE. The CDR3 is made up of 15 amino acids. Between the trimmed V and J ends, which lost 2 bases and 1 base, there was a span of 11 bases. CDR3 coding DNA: TGTGCCAGCAGCTTCCCGGGAGTGCGCACAGATACGCAGTATTTT. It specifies CASSFPGVRTDTQYF. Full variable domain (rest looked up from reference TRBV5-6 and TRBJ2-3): DAGVTQSPTHLIKTRGQQVTLRCSPKSGHDTVSWYQQALGQGPQFIFQYYEEEERQRGNFPDRFSGHQFPNYSSELNVNALLLGDSALYLCASSFPGVRTDTQYFGPGTRLTVL.

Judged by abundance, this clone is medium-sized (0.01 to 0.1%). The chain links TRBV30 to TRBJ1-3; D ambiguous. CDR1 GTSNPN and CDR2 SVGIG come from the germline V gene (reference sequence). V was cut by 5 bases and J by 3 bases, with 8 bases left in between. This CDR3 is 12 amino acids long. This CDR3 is CAWDGYGNTIYF. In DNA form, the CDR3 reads TGTGCCTGGGACGGATATGGAAACACCATATATTTT.

This CDR3 is CASSLTSYEQYF. DNA of the CDR3: TGTGCCAGCAGCTTAACGAGCTACGAGCAGTACTTC. The rearrangement joins TRBV7-2 to TRBJ2-7; D is unresolved. Trimming took 2 bases from V and 3 from J, leaving 5 bases between them. The CDR3 length is 12 residues. The germline V gene has CDR1 SGHTA and CDR2 FQGNSA.

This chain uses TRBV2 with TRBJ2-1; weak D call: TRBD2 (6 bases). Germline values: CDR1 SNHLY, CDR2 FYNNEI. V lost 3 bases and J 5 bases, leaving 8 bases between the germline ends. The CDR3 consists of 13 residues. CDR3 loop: CASSDLADNEQFF. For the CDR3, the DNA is TGTGCCAGCAGTGACTTAGCGGACAATGAGCAGTTCTTC.

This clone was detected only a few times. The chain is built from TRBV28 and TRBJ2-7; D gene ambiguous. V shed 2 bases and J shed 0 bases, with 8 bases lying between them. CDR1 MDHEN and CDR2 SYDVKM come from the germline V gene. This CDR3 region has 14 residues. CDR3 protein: CASSLGWSSYEQYF. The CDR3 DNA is TGTGCCAGCAGTTTAGGGTGGAGCTCCTACGAGCAGTACTTC.

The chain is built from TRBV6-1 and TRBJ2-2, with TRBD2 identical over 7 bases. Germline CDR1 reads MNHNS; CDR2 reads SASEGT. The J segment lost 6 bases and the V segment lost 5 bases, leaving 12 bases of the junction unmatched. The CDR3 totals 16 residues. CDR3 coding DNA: TGTGCCAGCAGTCAACTTTCCGGGGGGTACGCCGGGGAGCTGTTTTTT. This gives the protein CASSQLSGGYAGELFF.

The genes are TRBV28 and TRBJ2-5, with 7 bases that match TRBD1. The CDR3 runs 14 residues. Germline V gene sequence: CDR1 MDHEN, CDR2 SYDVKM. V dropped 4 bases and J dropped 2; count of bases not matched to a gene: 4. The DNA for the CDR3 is TGTGCCAGCAGTTCCCCCAGGGGGCAAGAGACCCAGTACTTC. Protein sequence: CASSSPRGQETQYF.

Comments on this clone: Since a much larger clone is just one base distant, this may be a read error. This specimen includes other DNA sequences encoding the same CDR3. CDR3 sequence reads: CASSTSGGTTEAFF. CDR3 in DNA: TGTGCCAGCTCCACCTCTGGGGGGACCACCGAAGCTTTCTTT. The chain joins TRBV18 to TRBJ1-1, with a possible D match to TRBD1 (5 bases). Germline V gene lookup returns CDR1 KGHSH and CDR2 LQKENI. Deletions cut 6 bases from V and 8 bases from J, with 19 bases between. The CDR3 consists of 14 residues. Full variable domain (rest looked up from reference TRBV18 and TRBJ1-1): NAGVMQNPRHLVRRRGQEARLRCSPMKGHSHVYWYRQLPEEGLKFMVYLQKENIIDESGMPKERFSAEFPKEGPSILRIQQVVRGDSAAYFCASSTSGGTTEAFFGQGTRLTVV.

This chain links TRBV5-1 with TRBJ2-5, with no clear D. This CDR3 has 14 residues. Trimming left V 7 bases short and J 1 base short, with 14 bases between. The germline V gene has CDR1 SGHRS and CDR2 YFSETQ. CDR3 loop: CASRPRNPQETQYF. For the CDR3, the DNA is TGCGCCAGCCGGCCTCGTAACCCCCAAGAGACCCAGTACTTC. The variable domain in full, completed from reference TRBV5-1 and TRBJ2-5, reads KAGVTQTPRYLIKTRGQQVTLSCSPISGHRSVSWYQQTPGQGLQFLFEYFSETQRNKGNFPGRFSGRQFSNSRSEMNVSTLELGDSALYLCASRPRNPQETQYFGPGTRLLVL.

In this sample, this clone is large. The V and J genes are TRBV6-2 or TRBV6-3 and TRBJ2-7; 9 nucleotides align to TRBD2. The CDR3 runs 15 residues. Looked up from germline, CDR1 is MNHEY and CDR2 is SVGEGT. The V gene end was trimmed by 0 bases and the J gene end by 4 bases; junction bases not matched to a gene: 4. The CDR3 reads CASSYSAGGFYEQYF. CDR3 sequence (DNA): TGTGCCAGCAGTTACTCCGCGGGGGGGTTTTACGAGCAGTACTTC.

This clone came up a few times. The CDR3 reads CASSTGVTQHF. Written as DNA, the CDR3 is TGTGCCAGTAGTACGGGGGTGACCCAGCATTTT. This chain uses TRBV19 with TRBJ1-5; possibly TRBD1 for D (5 bases). Germline assignment: CDR1 LNHDA and CDR2 SQIVND (reference sequence). CDR3 length equals 11 residues. V was pared by 4 bases and J by 11 bases, with 9 bases between. Based on the CDR3 plus reference TRBV19 and TRBJ1-5, the full variable domain is DGGITQSPKYLFRKEGQNVTLSCEQNLNHDAMYWYRQDPGQGLRLIYYSQIVNDFQKGDIAEGYSVSREKKESFPLTVTSAQKNPTAFYLCASSTGVTQHFGDGTRLSIL.

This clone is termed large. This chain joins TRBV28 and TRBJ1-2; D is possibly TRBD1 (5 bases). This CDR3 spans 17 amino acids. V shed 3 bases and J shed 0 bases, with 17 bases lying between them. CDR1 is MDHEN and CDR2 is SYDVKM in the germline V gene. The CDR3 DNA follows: TGTGCCAGCAGTTTCCCCCCCGGGGCCTCAGCTAACTATGGCTACACCTTC. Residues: CASSFPPGASANYGYTF.

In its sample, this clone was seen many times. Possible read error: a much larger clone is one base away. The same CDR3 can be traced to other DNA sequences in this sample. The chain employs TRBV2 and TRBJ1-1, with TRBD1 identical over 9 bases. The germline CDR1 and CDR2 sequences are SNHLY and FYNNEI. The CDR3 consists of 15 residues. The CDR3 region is CASRRIRQGGTEAFF. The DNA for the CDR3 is TGTGCCAGCAGAAGAATACGACAGGGGGGGACTGAGGCTTTCTTT.

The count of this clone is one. The CDR3 bases are TGCAGTGCTAGAGATGACACCGGGGAGCTGTTTTTT. Its protein is CSARDDTGELFF. V usage is TRBV20-1 and J usage is TRBJ2-2; D unclear. The CDR3 spans 12 residues. Germline loops: CDR1 DFQATT, CDR2 SNEGSKA (reference sequence). Trimming cost V 0 bases and J 3 bases, with 2 bases left between them.

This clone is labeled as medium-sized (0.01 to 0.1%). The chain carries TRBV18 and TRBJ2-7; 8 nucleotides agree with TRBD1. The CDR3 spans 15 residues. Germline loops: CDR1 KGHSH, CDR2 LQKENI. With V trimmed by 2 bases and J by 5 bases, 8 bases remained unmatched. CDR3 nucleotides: TGTGCCAGCTCACCAGGACAGGGTACATTGGACGAGCAGTACTTC. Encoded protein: CASSPGQGTLDEQYF.

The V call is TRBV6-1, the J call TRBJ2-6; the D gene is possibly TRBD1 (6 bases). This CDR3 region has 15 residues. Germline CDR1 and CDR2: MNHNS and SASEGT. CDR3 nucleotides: TGTGGGTGCAGCCCTGGACAGAGTGGGGCCAACGTCCTGACTTTC. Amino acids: CGCSPGQSGANVLTF.